These T cell receptor beta chains were read from a single sample in a study of T cell changes during pregnancy in multiple sclerosis. Sequencing was performed with immunoSEQ multiplex PCR; in TCRdb, only in-frame clones are kept and a portion is missing. The sample lists 40,000 to 45,000 clones, approximately 90% occurring once. The sample consisted of CD8+ T cells from peripheral blood mononuclear cells, taken after pregnancy. These receptors all stem from a female donor in good health, enrolled as a control in a pregnancy study. CDR3s include the opening cysteine and the closing phenylalanine or tryptophan. The order of the fields is D gene, clone size, J gene, V gene, CDR3 protein, CDR3 DNA. A D gene is named only where the DNA matches it firmly. Where a row states a size, it is once, few, many or the class of an expanded clone; other rows omit it.

>TRBD1|NA|TRBJ1-1|TRBV11-2
CASSVRPGTGINTEAFF
TGTGCCAGCAGCGTCCGTCCCGGGACAGGGATAAACACTGAAGCTTTCTTT
>TRBD2|NA|TRBJ2-7|TRBV27
CASIPTSAGAYEQYF
TGTGCCAGCATTCCCACCTCAGCGGGGGCCTACGAGCAGTACTTC
>TRBD1|NA|TRBJ1-1|TRBV2
CASSESRTGGAEAFF
TGTGCCAGCAGTGAAAGTAGGACAGGGGGGGCTGAAGCTTTCTTT
>TRBD2|NA|TRBJ2-3|TRBV4-1
CASSQVAGVGADTQYF
TGCGCCAGCAGCCAGGTAGCGGGGGTAGGTGCAGATACGCAGTATTTT
>TRBD1|NA|TRBJ1-2|TRBV5-6
CASSSQGDYGYTF
TGTGCCAGCAGCAGCCAGGGGGACTATGGCTACACCTTC
>NA|few|TRBJ2-2|TRBV7-9
CASSLARTGELFF
TGTGCCAGCAGCTTAGCGCGTACCGGGGAGCTGTTTTTT
>NA|NA|TRBJ2-3|TRBV28
CASSLGLDTQYF
TGTGCCAGCAGTCTCGGACTGGATACGCAGTATTTT
>TRBD2|NA|TRBJ2-5|TRBV19
CASSIRPGGPETQYF
TGTGCCAGTAGCATCCGCCCGGGGGGGCCGGAGACCCAGTACTTC
>NA|NA|TRBJ2-5|TRBV7-9
CASSPVGEETQYF
TGTGCCAGCAGCCCGGTAGGGGAAGAGACCCAGTACTTC
>NA|once|TRBJ1-1|TRBV19
CASTKRGGTEAFF
TGTGCCAGTACTAAAAGGGGAGGCACTGAAGCTTTCTTT
>TRBD1|once|TRBJ1-3|TRBV9
CASSGRDSENTIYF
TGTGCCAGCAGCGGCCGGGACAGCGAAAACACCATATATTTT
>NA|NA|TRBJ1-3|TRBV28
CASSRRSGNTIYF
TGTGCCAGCAGTCGGCGGTCTGGAAACACCATATATTTT
>TRBD1|NA|TRBJ1-2|TRBV27
CASSLVGQGHGYTF
TGTGCCAGCAGTTTAGTGGGACAGGGGCATGGCTACACCTTC